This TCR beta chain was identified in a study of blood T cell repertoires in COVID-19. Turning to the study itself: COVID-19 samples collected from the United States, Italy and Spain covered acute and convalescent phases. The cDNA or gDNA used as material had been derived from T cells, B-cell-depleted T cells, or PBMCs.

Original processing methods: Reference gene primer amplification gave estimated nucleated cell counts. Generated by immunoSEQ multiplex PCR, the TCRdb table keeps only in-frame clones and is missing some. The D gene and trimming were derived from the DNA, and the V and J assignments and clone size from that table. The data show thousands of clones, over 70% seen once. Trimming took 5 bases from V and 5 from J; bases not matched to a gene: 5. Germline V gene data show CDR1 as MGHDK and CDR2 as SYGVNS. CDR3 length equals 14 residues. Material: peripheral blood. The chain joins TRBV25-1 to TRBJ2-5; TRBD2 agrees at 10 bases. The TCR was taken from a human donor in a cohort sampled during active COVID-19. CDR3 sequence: CASSSSGGWETQYF. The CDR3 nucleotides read TGTGCCAGCAGTTCTAGCGGGGGATGGGAGACCCAGTACTTC.